This T cell receptor (beta chain) was captured by sequencing in a study of type 1 regulatory T cells. Overall study: An in vitro protocol generated T-allo10, a Tr1-enriched, alloantigen-specific CD4 T cell product.

Study-wide findings and caveats: Type 1 regulatory T cells had a more restricted TCR repertoire than non-type 1 regulatory T cells.

Points on this clonotype: The antigen remains unidentified.

TCRdb processed the reads anew with MiXCR; each CDR3 protein has one entry. The table lists about 62,000 distinct CDR3 sequences, less than 70% of them singletons. The CDR3 covers 12 residues. Germline CDR1 reads LNHDA; CDR2 reads SQIVND (reference sequence). Unmatched junction bases numbered 2, after V lost 4 bases and J lost 10 bases. The sample consisted of cultured non-Tr1 T cells, either the whole culture or a sorted T cell fraction (not recorded which). The V call is TRBV19, the J call TRBJ2-1; 9 nucleotides line up with TRBD2. The source of this sequence is a human donor in good health. The CDR3: CASSSGLAEQFF. The CDR3 nucleotides are TGTGCCAGTAGTAGCGGACTAGCGGAGCAGTTCTTC.